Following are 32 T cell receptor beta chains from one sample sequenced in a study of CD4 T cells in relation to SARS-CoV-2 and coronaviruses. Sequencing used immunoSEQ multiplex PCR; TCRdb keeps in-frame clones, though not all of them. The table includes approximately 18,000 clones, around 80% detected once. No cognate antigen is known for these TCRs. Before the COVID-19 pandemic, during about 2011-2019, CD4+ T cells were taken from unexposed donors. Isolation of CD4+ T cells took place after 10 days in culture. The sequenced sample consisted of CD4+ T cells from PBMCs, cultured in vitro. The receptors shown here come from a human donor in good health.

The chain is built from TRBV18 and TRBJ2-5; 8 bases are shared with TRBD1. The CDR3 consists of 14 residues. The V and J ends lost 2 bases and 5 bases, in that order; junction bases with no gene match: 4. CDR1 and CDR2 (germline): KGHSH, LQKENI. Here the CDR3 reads CASSPDRGSETQYF. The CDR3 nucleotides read TGTGCCAGCTCACCAGACAGGGGCAGCGAGACCCAGTACTTC.

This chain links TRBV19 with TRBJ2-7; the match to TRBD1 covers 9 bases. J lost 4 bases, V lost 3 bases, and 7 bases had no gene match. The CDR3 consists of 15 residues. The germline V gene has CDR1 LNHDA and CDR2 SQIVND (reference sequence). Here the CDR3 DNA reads TGTGCCAGTAGTATCGACAGGGGGGATTCGTACGAGCAGTACTTC. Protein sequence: CASSIDRGDSYEQYF.

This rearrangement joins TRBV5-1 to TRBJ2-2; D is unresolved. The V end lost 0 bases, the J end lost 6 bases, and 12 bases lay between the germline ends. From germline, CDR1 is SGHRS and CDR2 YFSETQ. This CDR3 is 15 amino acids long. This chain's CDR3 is CASSLAGGSAGELFF. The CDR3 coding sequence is TGCGCCAGCAGCTTGGCCGGCGGCAGCGCCGGGGAGCTGTTTTTT.

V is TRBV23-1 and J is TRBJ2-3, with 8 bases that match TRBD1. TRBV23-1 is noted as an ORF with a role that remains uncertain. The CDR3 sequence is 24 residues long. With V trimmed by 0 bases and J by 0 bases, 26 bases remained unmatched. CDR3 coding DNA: TGCGCCAGCAGTCAATCGAGGGACGTCGGACAGGGTGTCGGAGCCTTTCATAGCACAGATACGCAGTATTTT. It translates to CASSQSRDVGQGVGAFHSTDTQYF.

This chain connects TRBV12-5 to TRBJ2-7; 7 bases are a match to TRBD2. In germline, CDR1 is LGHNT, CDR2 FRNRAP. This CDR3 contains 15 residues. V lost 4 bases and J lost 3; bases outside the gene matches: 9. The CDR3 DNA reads TGTGCTAGTGGTTCGCGGACTAGGATGGGCTACGAGCAGTACTTC. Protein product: CASGSRTRMGYEQYF.

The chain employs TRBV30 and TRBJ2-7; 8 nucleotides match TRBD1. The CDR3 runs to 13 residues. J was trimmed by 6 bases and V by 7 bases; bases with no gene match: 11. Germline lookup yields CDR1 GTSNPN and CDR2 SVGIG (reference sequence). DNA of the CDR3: TGTGCCTCGATCCAGGACAGGGTGGGCGAGCAGTACTTC. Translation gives CASIQDRVGEQYF. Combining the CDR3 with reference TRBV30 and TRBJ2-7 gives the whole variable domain SQTIHQWPATLVQPVGSPLSLECTVEGTSNPNLYWYRQAAGRGLQLLFYSVGIGQISSEVPQNLSASRPQDRQFILSSKKLLLSDSGFYLCASIQDRVGEQYFGPGTRLTVT.

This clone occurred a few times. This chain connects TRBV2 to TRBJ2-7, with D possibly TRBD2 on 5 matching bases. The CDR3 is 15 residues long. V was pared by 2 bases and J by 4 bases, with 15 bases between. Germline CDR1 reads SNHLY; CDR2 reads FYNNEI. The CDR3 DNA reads TGTGCCAGCAGTGAACGAGGCGGAGGCGGATACGAGCAGTACTTC. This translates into CASSERGGGGYEQYF.

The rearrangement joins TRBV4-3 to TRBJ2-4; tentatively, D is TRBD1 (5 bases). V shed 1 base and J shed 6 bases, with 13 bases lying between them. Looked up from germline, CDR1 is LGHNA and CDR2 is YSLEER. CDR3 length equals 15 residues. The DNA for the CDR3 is TGCGCCAGCAGCCAAGCGGACACCCTCGTAAACATTCAGTACTTC. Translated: CASSQADTLVNIQYF.

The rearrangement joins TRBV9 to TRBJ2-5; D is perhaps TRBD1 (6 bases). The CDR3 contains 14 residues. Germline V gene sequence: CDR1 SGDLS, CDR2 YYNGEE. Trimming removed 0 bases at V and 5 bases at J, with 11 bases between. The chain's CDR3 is CASSVAGGGETQYF. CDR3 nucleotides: TGTGCCAGCAGCGTAGCTGGGGGCGGCGAGACCCAGTACTTC.

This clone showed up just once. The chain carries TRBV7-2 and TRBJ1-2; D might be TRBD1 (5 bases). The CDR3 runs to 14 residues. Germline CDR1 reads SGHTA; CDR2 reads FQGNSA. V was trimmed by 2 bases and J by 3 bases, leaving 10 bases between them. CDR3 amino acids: CASSLPGLDYGYTF. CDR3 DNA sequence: TGTGCCAGCAGCTTACCAGGGCTTGACTATGGCTACACCTTC.

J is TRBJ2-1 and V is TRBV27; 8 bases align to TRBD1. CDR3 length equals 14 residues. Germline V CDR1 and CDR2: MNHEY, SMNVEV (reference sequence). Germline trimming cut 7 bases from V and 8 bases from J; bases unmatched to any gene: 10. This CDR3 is CASTVNRGWDEQFF. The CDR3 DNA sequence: TGTGCCAGCACCGTTAACAGGGGGTGGGATGAGCAGTTCTTC.

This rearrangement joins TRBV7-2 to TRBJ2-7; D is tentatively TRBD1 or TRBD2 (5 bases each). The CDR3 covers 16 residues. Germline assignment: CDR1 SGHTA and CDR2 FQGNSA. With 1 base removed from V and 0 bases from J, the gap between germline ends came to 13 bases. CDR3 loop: CASSLGGGGISYEQYF. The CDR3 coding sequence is TGTGCCAGCAGCTTAGGCGGTGGGGGAATCTCCTACGAGCAGTACTTC.

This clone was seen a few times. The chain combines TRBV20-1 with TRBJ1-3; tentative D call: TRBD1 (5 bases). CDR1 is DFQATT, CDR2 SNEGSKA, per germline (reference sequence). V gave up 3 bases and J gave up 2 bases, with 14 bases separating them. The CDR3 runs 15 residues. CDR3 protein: CSASPQAGTGNTIYF. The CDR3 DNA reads TGCAGTGCTAGTCCCCAGGCAGGGACTGGAAACACCATATATTTT.

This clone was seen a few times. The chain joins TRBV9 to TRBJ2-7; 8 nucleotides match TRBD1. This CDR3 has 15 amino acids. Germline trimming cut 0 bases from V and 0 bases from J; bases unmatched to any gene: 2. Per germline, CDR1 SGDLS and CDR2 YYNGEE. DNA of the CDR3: TGTGCCAGCAGCGTAGGGACAGGGAGCTCCTACGAGCAGTACTTC. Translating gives CASSVGTGSSYEQYF.

The CDR3 coding sequence is TGTGCCAGCAGCCAAGGAACTAGCGGGGCCAATGAGCAGTTCTTC. This translates into CASSQGTSGANEQFF. The rearrangement joins TRBV3-1 (or the pseudogene TRBV3-2) to TRBJ2-1, with 10 nucleotides matching TRBD2. V gave up 1 base and J gave up 6 bases; unmatched junction bases: 3. CDR3 length: 15 residues. CDR1 LGHDT and CDR2 YNNKEL come from the germline V gene (reference sequence).

The CDR3 reads CASSQDKSRPRVWYTEAFF. DNA for the CDR3: TGCGCCAGCAGCCAAGATAAATCTCGCCCCAGGGTTTGGTATACTGAAGCTTTCTTT. V is TRBV4-3 and J is TRBJ1-1; tentative D call: TRBD1 (5 bases). V was cut by 0 bases and J by 5 bases, with 25 bases left in between. Germline loops: CDR1 LGHNA, CDR2 YSLEER. The CDR3 totals 19 residues.

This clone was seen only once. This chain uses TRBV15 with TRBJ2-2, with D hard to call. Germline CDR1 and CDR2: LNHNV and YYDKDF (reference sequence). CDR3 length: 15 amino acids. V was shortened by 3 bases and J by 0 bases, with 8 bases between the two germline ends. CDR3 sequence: CATSRVKANTGELFF. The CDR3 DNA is TGTGCCACCAGCAGGGTAAAGGCGAACACCGGGGAGCTGTTTTTT.

The CDR3 DNA sequence: TGTGCCAGCAGCTTAGAGGGTGGAGGAAACACCATATATTTT. The encoded protein is CASSLEGGGNTIYF. The J gene is TRBJ1-3, the V gene TRBV7-2; D gene ambiguous. The CDR3 extends over 14 amino acids. Germline V gene lookup returns CDR1 SGHTA and CDR2 FQGNSA. V lost 1 base and J 4 bases, leaving 8 bases between the germline ends.

CDR3 DNA: TGTGCCAGTAGTATACAGGCAAGCTCTGGAAACACCATATATTTT. It translates to CASSIQASSGNTIYF. The V gene is TRBV19, the J gene TRBJ1-3; D gene ambiguous. This CDR3 is 15 amino acids long. Germline CDR1 LNHDA, CDR2 SQIVND (reference sequence). The V end was cut by 2 bases, the J end by 0 bases, with 8 bases between.

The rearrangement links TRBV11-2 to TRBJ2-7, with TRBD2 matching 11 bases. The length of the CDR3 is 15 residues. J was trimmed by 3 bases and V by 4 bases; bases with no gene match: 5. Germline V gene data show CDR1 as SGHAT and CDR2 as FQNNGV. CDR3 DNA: TGTGCCAGCAGCTCCCAGACTAGCGGGAACTACGAGCAGTACTTC. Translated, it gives CASSSQTSGNYEQYF.

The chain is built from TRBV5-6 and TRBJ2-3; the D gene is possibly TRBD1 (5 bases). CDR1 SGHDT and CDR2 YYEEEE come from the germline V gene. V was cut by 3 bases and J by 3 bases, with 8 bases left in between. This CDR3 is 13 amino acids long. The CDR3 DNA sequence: TGTGCCAGCAGCTGGGCAGGGACAGATACGCAGTATTTT. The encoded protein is CASSWAGTDTQYF.

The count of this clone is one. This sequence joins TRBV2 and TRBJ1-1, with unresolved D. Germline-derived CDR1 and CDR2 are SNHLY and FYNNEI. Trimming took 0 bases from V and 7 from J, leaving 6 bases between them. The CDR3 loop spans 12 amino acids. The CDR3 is CASSEASGEAFF. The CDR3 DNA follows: TGTGCCAGCAGTGAAGCTTCGGGTGAAGCTTTCTTT.

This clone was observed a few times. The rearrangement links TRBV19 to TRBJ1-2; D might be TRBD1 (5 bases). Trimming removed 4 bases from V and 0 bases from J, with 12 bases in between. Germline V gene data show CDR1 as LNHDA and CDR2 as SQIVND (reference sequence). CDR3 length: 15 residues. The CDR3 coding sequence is TGTGCCAGTAGTACCACCGGGGGAACTAACTATGGCTACACCTTC. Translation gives CASSTTGGTNYGYTF.

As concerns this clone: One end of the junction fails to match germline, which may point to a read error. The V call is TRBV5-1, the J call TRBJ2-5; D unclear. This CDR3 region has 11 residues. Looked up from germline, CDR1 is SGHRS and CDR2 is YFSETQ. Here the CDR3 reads CASRLGETQYF. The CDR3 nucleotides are TGCGCCAGCAGATTGGGGGAGACCCAGTACTTC.

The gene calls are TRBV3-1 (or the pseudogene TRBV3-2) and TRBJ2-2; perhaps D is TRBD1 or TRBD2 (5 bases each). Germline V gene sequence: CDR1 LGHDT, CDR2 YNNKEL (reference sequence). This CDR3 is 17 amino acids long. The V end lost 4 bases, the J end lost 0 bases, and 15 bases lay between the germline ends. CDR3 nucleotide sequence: TGTGCCAGCAGCCGCGCTTTTGGGACGGCGAACACCGGGGAGCTGTTTTTT. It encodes CASSRAFGTANTGELFF.

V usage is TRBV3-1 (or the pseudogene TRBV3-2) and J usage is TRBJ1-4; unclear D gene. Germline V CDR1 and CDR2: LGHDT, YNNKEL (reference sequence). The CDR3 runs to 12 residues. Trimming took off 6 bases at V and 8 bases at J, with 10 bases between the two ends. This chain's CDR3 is CASSLVDEKLFF. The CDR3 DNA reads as TGTGCCAGCAGTCTAGTCGACGAAAAACTGTTTTTT.

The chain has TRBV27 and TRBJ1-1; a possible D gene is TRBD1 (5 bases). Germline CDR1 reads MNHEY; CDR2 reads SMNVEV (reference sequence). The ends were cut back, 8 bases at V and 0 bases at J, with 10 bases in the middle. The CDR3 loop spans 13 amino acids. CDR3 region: CASPPGMNTEAFF. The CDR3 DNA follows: TGTGCCAGCCCGCCAGGGATGAACACTGAAGCTTTCTTT.

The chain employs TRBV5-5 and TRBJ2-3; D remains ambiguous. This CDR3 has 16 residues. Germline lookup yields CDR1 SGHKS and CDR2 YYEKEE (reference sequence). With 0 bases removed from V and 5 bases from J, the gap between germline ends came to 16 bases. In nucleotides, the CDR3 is TGTGCCAGCAGCTTGGTTACGGCCTTCGCAGGAGATACGCAGTATTTT. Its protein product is CASSLVTAFAGDTQYF. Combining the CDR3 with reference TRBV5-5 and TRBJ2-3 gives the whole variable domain DAGVTQSPTHLIKTRGQQVTLRCSPISGHKSVSWYQQVLGQGPQFIFQYYEKEERGRGNFPDRFSARQFPNYSSELNVNALLLGDSALYLCASSLVTAFAGDTQYFGPGTRLTVL.

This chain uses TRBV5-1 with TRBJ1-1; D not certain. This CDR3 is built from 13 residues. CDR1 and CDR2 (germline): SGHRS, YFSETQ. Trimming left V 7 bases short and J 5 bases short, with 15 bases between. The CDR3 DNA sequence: TGCGCCAGCCACCTACGAGGAGGAACTGAAGCTTTCTTT. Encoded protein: CASHLRGGTEAFF.

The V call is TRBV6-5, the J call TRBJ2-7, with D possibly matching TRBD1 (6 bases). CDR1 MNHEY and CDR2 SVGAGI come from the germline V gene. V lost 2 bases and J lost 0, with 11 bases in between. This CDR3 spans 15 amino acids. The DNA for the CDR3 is TGTGCCAGCAGTTACGTGGCAGGGGCCTCCTACGAGCAGTACTTC. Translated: CASSYVAGASYEQYF.

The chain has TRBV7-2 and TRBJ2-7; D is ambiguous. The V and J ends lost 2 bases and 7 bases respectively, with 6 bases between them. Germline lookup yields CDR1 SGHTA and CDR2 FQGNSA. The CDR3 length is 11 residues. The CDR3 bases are TGTGCCAGCAGCTTATATACAGAGCAGTACTTC. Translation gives CASSLYTEQYF.

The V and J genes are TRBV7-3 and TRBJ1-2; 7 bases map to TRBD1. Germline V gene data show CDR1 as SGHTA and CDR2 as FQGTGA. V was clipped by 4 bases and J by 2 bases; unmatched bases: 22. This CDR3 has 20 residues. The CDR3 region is CASSCNEGERYRDRNYGYTF. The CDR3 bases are TGTGCCAGCAGCTGCAACGAGGGGGAGCGCTACAGGGACAGAAACTATGGCTACACCTTC.